The rows below give T cell receptor beta chains drawn from one sample of a study of T cells in localized non-small cell lung cancer. Some clones are missing from TCRdb's copy, which holds only in-frame ones; the method was immunoSEQ multiplex PCR. Among roughly 13,000 clones listed, more than 70% were seen once. Sequencing used peripheral blood, obtained before any cancer treatment. The receptor source for this set is a male donor at least 60 years old with stage III lung adenocarcinoma. Each CDR3 is given with its conserved first and last residue. The order of the fields is D gene, J gene, V gene, clone size, CDR3 protein, CDR3 DNA. The D gene is left open where the match is weak. Size is stated for part of the rows, as once, few or many counts, or as a class when the clone is expanded.

TRBD2	TRBJ2-2	TRBV5-1	-	CASSWGLAQGGTGELFF	TGCGCCAGCAGCTGGGGACTAGCCCAAGGTGGCACCGGGGAGCTGTTTTTT
TRBD2	TRBJ2-3	TRBV19	-	CASSIHSSGGAITTDTQYF	TGTGCCAGTAGTATTCATAGTAGCGGGGGGGCCATAACGACAGATACGCAGTATTTT
-	TRBJ2-3	TRBV5-1	-	CASSLDPTDTQYF	TGCGCCAGCAGCTTGGACCCAACAGATACGCAGTATTTT
-	TRBJ1-2	TRBV18	-	CASSRAADTYGYTF	TGTGCCAGCTCACGGGCAGCCGACACTTATGGCTACACCTTC
TRBD1	TRBJ1-2	TRBV9	-	CASSPDREAGGYTF	TGTGCCAGCAGCCCAGACAGGGAGGCGGGTGGCTACACCTTC
-	TRBJ2-3	TRBV27	large	CASSMGLLVTDTQYF	TGTGCCAGCTCGATGGGACTCCTTGTCACAGATACGCAGTATTTT
-	TRBJ1-1	TRBV29-1	-	CSVEPRGLGTEAFF	TGCAGCGTTGAGCCCCGGGGGCTGGGCACTGAAGCTTTCTTT
-	TRBJ2-7	TRBV6-5	-	CASSYLHTSYEQYF	TGTGCCAGCAGTTACTTACACACCTCCTACGAGCAGTACTTC
-	TRBJ2-1	TRBV10-3	-	CAIRSIHEQFF	TGTGCCATCAGGAGTATCCATGAGCAGTTCTTC
-	TRBJ1-4	TRBV27	-	CASSAAGGEKLFF	TGTGCCAGCAGTGCTGCTGGGGGGGAAAAACTGTTTTTT
-	TRBJ1-2	TRBV30	-	CASWGPGAGYTF	TGTGCCTCCTGGGGACCCGGGGCTGGCTACACCTTC
-	TRBJ1-1	TRBV7-2	-	CASSQAEANTEAFF	TGTGCCAGCAGCCAAGCGGAGGCGAACACTGAAGCTTTCTTT
-	TRBJ1-1	TRBV19	-	CASSMGGKGTEAFF	TGTGCCAGTAGTATGGGGGGGAAGGGCACTGAAGCTTTCTTT
-	TRBJ1-3	TRBV2	-	CASSSPVNTIYF	TGTGCCAGCAGTTCCCCGGTAAACACCATATATTTT
TRBD1	TRBJ1-5	TRBV2	once	CASSQGARTSNQPQHF	TGTGCCAGCAGTCAGGGGGCTCGGACTAGCAATCAGCCCCAGCATTTT
-	TRBJ2-5	TRBV19	-	CASSIAGQETQYF	TGTGCCAGTAGTATAGCGGGCCAAGAGACCCAGTACTTC
TRBD1	TRBJ2-5	TRBV10-3	-	CAISGQGVKETQYF	TGTGCCATCAGCGGACAGGGGGTGAAGGAGACCCAGTACTTC
TRBD2	TRBJ2-5	TRBV5-1	-	CASSARIGTSGQETQYF	TGCGCCAGCAGCGCCCGGATCGGGACTAGCGGACAAGAGACCCAGTACTTC
-	TRBJ1-5	TRBV6-5	-	CASSRGTSQPQHF	TGTGCCAGCAGTAGAGGCACGAGCCAGCCCCAGCATTTT
-	TRBJ1-1	TRBV29-1	-	CSSYRAVRTEAFF	TGCAGCTCCTACAGGGCTGTAAGGACTGAAGCTTTCTTT
-	TRBJ1-4	TRBV7-6	-	CASSASQSGALNEKLFF	TGTGCCAGCAGCGCGTCGCAGTCGGGGGCGCTGAATGAAAAACTGTTTTTT
TRBD1	TRBJ1-2	TRBV5-6	-	CASSYTGQGRGYTF	TGTGCCAGCAGCTACACCGGACAGGGTAGGGGCTACACCTTC
TRBD2	TRBJ2-7	TRBV27	-	CASRQTSEYYEQYF	TGTGCCAGCAGGCAGACTAGCGAGTACTACGAGCAGTACTTC
-	TRBJ1-5	TRBV4-2	-	CASSPRGDWNSNQPQHF	TGTGCCAGCAGCCCTCGGGGGGACTGGAATAGCAATCAGCCCCAGCATTTT
TRBD1	TRBJ2-7	TRBV4-1	-	CASSSPRRGLLSEQYF	TGCGCCAGCAGCTCCCCCCGAAGGGGGCTCCTTTCCGAGCAGTACTTC
-	TRBJ2-2	TRBV6-5	-	CASGTAFNTGELFF	TGTGCCAGCGGGACCGCCTTCAACACCGGGGAGCTGTTTTTT